The clone carrying this T cell receptor beta chain came up many times. These data come from a study of T cells after yellow fever vaccination. TCRdb itself ran the 5' RACE reads through MiXCR, one entry per CDR3 protein. The sample shows about 260,000 distinct CDR3 sequences, around 4.9% of them seen only once. The receptor comes from a man aged 18-30 years who received the YFV17D yellow fever vaccine. The sample in question was CD4+ T cells sorted from PBMCs, obtained on the day of the yellow fever booster vaccination.

CDR3 nucleotide sequence: TGTGCCAGCAGCTCGCGACAGGCCACTTTCAACGAGCAGTACTTC. Its translation: CASSSRQATFNEQYF. The rearrangement links TRBV7-8 to TRBJ2-7; D might be TRBD1 (6 bases). V lost 4 bases and J 5 bases, leaving 18 bases between the germline ends. Germline V gene data show CDR1 as SGHVS and CDR2 as FQNEAQ. This CDR3 has 15 residues. The variable domain in full, with the rest retrieved from reference TRBV7-8 and TRBJ2-7, is GAGVSQSPRYKVAKRGQDVALRCDPISGHVSLFWYQQALGQGPEFLTYFQNEAQLDKSGLPSDRFFAERPEGSVSTLKIQRTQQEDSAVYLCASSSRQATFNEQYFGPGTRLTVT.